A selection of T cell receptor beta chains follows, all from one sample in a study of cytomegalovirus exposure and HLA in healthy donors. The protocol was immunoSEQ multiplex PCR, while the TCRdb copy is restricted to in-frame clones and leaves out a portion. Of fewer than 200,000 clones listed, just under 80% are singletons. Input material: PBMCs. These receptors were taken from a female donor in good health and CMV-seronegative. The CDR3 runs from the conserved cysteine through the conserved F or W. A D gene is named only where the DNA matches it firmly. Not every row has a clone size; where given, it reads once, few, many or a size class.

>TRBV11-1|NA|TRBJ2-7|NA
TGTGCCAGCAGCTTAGAAGACAGGCTATACGAGCAGTACTTC
CASSLEDRLYEQYF
>TRBV5-1|NA|TRBJ2-7|NA
TGCGCCAGCAGCTCTCCGAACAGGGGCGGGGACCTATCCTACGAGCAGTACTTC
CASSSPNRGGDLSYEQYF
>TRBV5-8|NA|TRBJ2-7|NA
TGTGCCAGCACCGATTTGGGGACAACGTACGAGCAGTACTTC
CASTDLGTTYEQYF
>TRBV4-3|NA|TRBJ1-1|TRBD1
TGCGCCAGCAGCCAAGACAGGGGGCGATGGAACACTGAAGCTTTCTTT
CASSQDRGRWNTEAFF
>TRBV9|NA|TRBJ2-3|TRBD2
TGTGCCAGCAGCGTAGCCCCGGGCGGGGGGGCCTTAGATACGCAGTATTTT
CASSVAPGGGALDTQYF
>TRBV19|NA|TRBJ2-5|NA
TGTGCCAGCAGAATTCGGGGGGCTGAGACCCAGTACTTC
CASRIRGAETQYF
>TRBV2|NA|TRBJ1-3|NA
TGTGCCAGCAGTGATGTTCGGGGAGGGCCTGGGGACACCATATATTTT
CASSDVRGGPGDTIYF
>TRBV7-8|NA|TRBJ2-1|NA
TGTGCCAGCAGCTTACGAGGACAGACCTACAATGAGCAGTTCTTC
CASSLRGQTYNEQFF
>TRBV5-1|NA|TRBJ1-1|NA
TGCGCCAGCAGCACCAGTAATATGAACACTGAAGCTTTCTTT
CASSTSNMNTEAFF
>TRBV19|NA|TRBJ2-5|TRBD2
TGTGCCAGTAGTATTGTGGGCGGGAGGGTCCAAGAGACCCAGTACTTC
CASSIVGGRVQETQYF
>TRBV5-4|NA|TRBJ2-1|TRBD2
TGTGCCAGCAGTCTCACTAGCGGAACCTACAATGAGCAGTTCTTC
CASSLTSGTYNEQFF
>TRBV6-1|NA|TRBJ2-7|TRBD2
TGTGCCAGCAGTGGAGCCGGGACTAGCGGGGGGCTATACGAGCAGTACTTC
CASSGAGTSGGLYEQYF
>TRBV14|NA|TRBJ1-2|NA
TGTGCCAGCAGCCGAGACAGTAACTATGGCTACACCTTC
CASSRDSNYGYTF
>TRBV29-1|NA|TRBJ2-7|NA
TGCAGCGTACAGGTAATCGACGAGCAGTACTTC
CSVQVIDEQYF
>TRBV7-2|NA|TRBJ2-7|NA
TGTGCCAGCAGCTTAGCCCCGGTGTCCGGGGTGTACGAGCAGTACTTC
CASSLAPVSGVYEQYF
>TRBV2|NA|TRBJ2-5|TRBD2
TGTGCCAGTAGACTAGCGGGAAACGGGGAGACCCAGTACTTC
CASRLAGNGETQYF
>TRBV14|NA|TRBJ1-3|TRBD1
TGTGCCAGCAGCCAACAGGGGGCCTTCGCTGGAAACACCATATATTTT
CASSQQGAFAGNTIYF
>TRBV10-1|NA|TRBJ1-2|NA
TGCGCCAGCAGTGAGCCCTGGGCCTGTGGCTACACCTTC
CASSEPWACGYTF
>TRBV5-3|few|TRBJ2-7|NA
TGTGCCTCCCGGACTGTGGAGCAGTACTTC
CASRTVEQYF
>TRBV11-3|NA|TRBJ1-1|NA
TGTGCCAGCAGCTCCAGGGACATGAACACTGAAGCTTTCTTT
CASSSRDMNTEAFF
>TRBV14|once|TRBJ2-2|NA
TGTGCCAGCAGCCAACTCCCTGACACCGGGGAGCTGTTTTTT
CASSQLPDTGELFF
>TRBV5-5|few|TRBJ1-4|NA
TGTGCCAGCAGCTTGGGTTCCGGGGTTGACGAAAAACTGTTTTTT
CASSLGSGVDEKLFF
>TRBV4-1|once|TRBJ2-5|TRBD2
TGCGCCAGCAGCCAAGAAGAATTCGGGGGGGCGGAGACCCAGTACTTC
CASSQEEFGGAETQYF
>TRBV9|NA|TRBJ2-7|NA
TGTGCCAGCAGCGGGACAGTGCCCGAGCAGTACTTC
CASSGTVPEQYF